This TCR beta chain originates from a study of blood T cell repertoires in COVID-19. Study as a whole: From T cells, B-cell-depleted T cells, or PBMCs came the material, which was cDNA or gDNA.

With respect to this clone: Distinct nucleotide sequences in the sample also encode this CDR3.

Germline V CDR1 and CDR2: ENHRY, SYGVKD. The V end lost 8 bases, the J end lost 0 bases, and 11 bases lay between the germline ends. The CDR3 has 14 amino acids. Profiling relied on immunoSEQ multiplex PCR, and the TCRdb table lists in-frame clones only, not all of them. The sample consists of about 18,000 clones, about 91% of them appearing once. Recruitment covered roughly 22 US areas and drew participants whose ages spanned about 18 to 90 years. The chain carries TRBV10-3 and TRBJ1-5; D might be TRBD1 (5 bases). The sequenced sample consisted of PBMCs or T cells enriched from blood (not recorded which). The origin of this receptor is a woman between 25 and 40 years old who had recovered from COVID-19. The CDR3 sequence is CAIGTGDSNQPQHF. The CDR3 region has the DNA TGTGCCATCGGAACAGGAGATAGCAATCAGCCCCAGCATTTT.